The sequence of this T cell receptor beta chain was determined in a study of Ad26.COV2.S vaccination and SARS-CoV-2 variants. Generated by immunoSEQ multiplex PCR, the TCRdb table keeps only in-frame clones and is missing some. The table records roughly 270,000 clones, about 89% of them present only once. This CDR3 spans 14 amino acids. Trimming took off 0 bases at V and 4 bases at J, with 7 bases between the two ends. CDR1 is SGHVS and CDR2 is FQNEAQ in the germline V gene. Treatment indicated: about 20 received Ad26.COV2.S at low or high dose, single or two shots; about 5 received placebo; per-sample allocation not given. Day 63 after the first vaccine or placebo injection was the time point for sampling.

The source material was peripheral blood, sampled in a trial of Ad26.COV2.S vaccine versus placebo. V is TRBV7-8 and J is TRBJ1-5; D uncertain. The sequence derives from a person between 18 and 65 years old who received the Ad26.COV2.S COVID-19 vaccine or a placebo. The CDR3 DNA reads TGTGCCAGCAGCTTAGCTACAGCTAATCAGCCCCAGCATTTT. Translating gives CASSLATANQPQHF.